This T cell receptor (beta chain) was captured in a study of blood T cells in healthy people across ages. In regard to this clonotype: Antigen: not known.

The CDR3 loop spans 16 amino acids. Germline lookup yields CDR1 MDHEN and CDR2 SYDVKM. The germline V and J ends were trimmed by 7 bases and 1 base, with 17 bases remaining between them. A sample-barcoded 5' primer and a J-beta primer mix were used in a second PCR of roughly 6 to 11 cycles. TCRdb redid the calling of the 5' RACE reads with MiXCR, one entry per CDR3 protein. There are approximately 900,000 distinct CDR3 sequences in the sample; under 50% occur only once, and 13% lies in the top ten. Study-wide results and caveats: With naive T cell percentage, TCR beta diversity showed a strong correlation.

This receptor was taken from a man aged 30-40 years in good health. The sequenced material came from blood. The chain uses TRBV28 and TRBJ1-5; D is uncertain. The CDR3 DNA follows: TGTGCCAGCACCGCCCCTAGGGCTGCGAGCAATCAGCCCCAGCATTTT. It is translated as CASTAPRAASNQPQHF. The full variable domain, rest sourced from reference TRBV28 and TRBJ1-5, is DVKVTQSSRYLVKRTGEKVFLECVQDMDHENMFWYRQDPGLGLRLIYFSYDVKMKEKGDIPEGYSVSREKKERFSLILESASTNQTSMYLCASTAPRAASNQPQHFGDGTRLSIL.